This T cell receptor beta chain was identified in a study of monozygotic twins with inflammatory bowel disease. The CDR3 contains 16 residues. Germline V gene data show CDR1 as SGHTS and CDR2 as YDEGEE. Isolation of total RNA was performed on whole blood, with no prior T cell sorting. It was around 3.5 ug of total RNA that each TCR library used. Each sample had eight separate cDNA synthesis reactions. Reprocessing the 5' RACE reads, TCRdb reports a single entry for every CDR3 protein and omits DNA. The sample has approximately 300,000 distinct CDR3 sequences, and its top ten clones hold 5.6%. General study findings and limits: Any single strong signal or clonotype tied to IBD lacked support.

On this clonotype itself: Its antigen is still unknown.

J is TRBJ2-1 and V is TRBV5-8; TCRdb designates TRBD2, a call that cannot be tested without DNA. The sequence came from a human donor with ulcerative colitis or Crohn's disease, or a healthy co-twin of an affected twin (not recorded which). The material sequenced was blood. The CDR3 spells CASRDRGGSPTNEQFF.